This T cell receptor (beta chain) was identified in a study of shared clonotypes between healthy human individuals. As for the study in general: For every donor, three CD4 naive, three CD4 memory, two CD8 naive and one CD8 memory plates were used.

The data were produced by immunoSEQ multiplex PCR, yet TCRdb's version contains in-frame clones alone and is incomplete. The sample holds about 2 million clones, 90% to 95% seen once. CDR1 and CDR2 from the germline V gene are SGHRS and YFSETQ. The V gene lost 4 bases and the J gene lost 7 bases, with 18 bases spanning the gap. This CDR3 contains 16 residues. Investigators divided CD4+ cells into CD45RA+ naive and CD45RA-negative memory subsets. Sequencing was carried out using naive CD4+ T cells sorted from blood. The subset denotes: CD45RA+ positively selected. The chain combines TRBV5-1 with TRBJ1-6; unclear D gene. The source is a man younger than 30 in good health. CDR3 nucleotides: TGCGCCAGCAGCGTCTTAGGTCTCGGAGAGAATTCACCCCTCCACTTT. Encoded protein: CASSVLGLGENSPLHF.